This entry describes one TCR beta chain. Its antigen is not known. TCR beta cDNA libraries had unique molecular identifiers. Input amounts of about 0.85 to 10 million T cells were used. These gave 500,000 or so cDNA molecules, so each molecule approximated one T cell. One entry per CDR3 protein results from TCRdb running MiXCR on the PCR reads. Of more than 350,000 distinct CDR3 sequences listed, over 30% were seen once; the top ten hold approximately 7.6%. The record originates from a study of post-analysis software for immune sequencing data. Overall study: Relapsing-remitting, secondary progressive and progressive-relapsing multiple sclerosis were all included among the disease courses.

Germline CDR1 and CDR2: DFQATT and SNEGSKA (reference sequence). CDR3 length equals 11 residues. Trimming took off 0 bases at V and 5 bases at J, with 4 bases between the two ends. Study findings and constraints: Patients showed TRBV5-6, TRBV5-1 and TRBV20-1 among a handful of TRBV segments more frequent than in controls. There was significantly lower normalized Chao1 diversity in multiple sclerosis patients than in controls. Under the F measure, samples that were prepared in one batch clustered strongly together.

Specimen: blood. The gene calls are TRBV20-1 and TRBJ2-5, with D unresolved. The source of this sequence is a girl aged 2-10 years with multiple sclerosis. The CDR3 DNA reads TGCAGTGCTAGAGATTTGGAGACCCAGTACTTC. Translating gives CSARDLETQYF.